A selection of T cell receptor beta chains follows, all from one sample in a study of control samples from healthy donors and cancer patients. Profiling relied on immunoSEQ multiplex PCR, and the TCRdb table lists in-frame clones only, not all of them. Its table records some 190,000 clones. The sample consisted of blood. The receptors stem from a woman aged 30 to 39 in good health. The CDR3 runs from the conserved cysteine through the conserved F or W. A D gene is named only where the DNA matches it firmly.

D,J,V,DNA,CDR3
TRBD1,TRBJ1-2,TRBV5-1,TGCGCCAGCAGCCCACCCCGGGACAGGGGTAATGGCTACACCTTC,CASSPPRDRGNGYTF
-,TRBJ1-6,TRBV5-4,TGTGCCAGCAGCTTGGTAGGGAGCTCCTATAATTCACCCCTCCACTTT,CASSLVGSSYNSPLHF
TRBD1,TRBJ2-2,TRBV24-1,TGTGCCACCAGTGATCTGGACAGGGCCGGGGAGCTGTTTTTT,CATSDLDRAGELFF
-,TRBJ2-1,TRBV7-9,TGTGCCAGCAGCTTAGTCCGGGGGAGCTCCTACAATGAGCAGTTCTTC,CASSLVRGSSYNEQFF
-,TRBJ1-6,TRBV18,TGTGCCAGCTCACCAGGGCTGGGTGTGAATAATTCACCCCTCCACTTT,CASSPGLGVNNSPLHF
-,TRBJ1-2,TRBV28,TGTGCCAGCAGTCCCACGGGGGTCTCGTATGGCTACACCTTC,CASSPTGVSYGYTF
TRBD1,TRBJ1-2,TRBV25-1,TGTGCCAGCAAATTCGGACAGGGGGCGCTTGGCTACACCTTC,CASKFGQGALGYTF
-,TRBJ1-1,TRBV6-5,TGTGCCAGCAGCTATCGGACGGGAGGGGATGGAGCTTTCTTT,CASSYRTGGDGAFF
-,TRBJ2-1,TRBV10-1,TGCGCCAGCAGTGGGGCCGTAGGACAGCTCTACAATGAGCAGTTCTTC,CASSGAVGQLYNEQFF
-,TRBJ2-2,TRBV18,TGTGCCAGCTCACTCGGAGGAGGACCGAACACCGGGGAGCTGTTTTTT,CASSLGGGPNTGELFF
TRBD1,TRBJ1-2,TRBV7-6,TGTGCCAGCAGCTCTTACCGGGACAGGAACTATGGCTACACCTTC,CASSSYRDRNYGYTF
TRBD1,TRBJ1-5,TRBV3-1/TRBV3-2,TGTGCCAGCAGCGACAGGGGGCATCAGCCCCAGCATTTT,CASSDRGHQPQHF
TRBD1,TRBJ1-1,TRBV6-6,TGTGCCAGCAGTCGTAATACAGGGGGCAGCGGGAACACTGAAGCTTTCTTT,CASSRNTGGSGNTEAFF
-,TRBJ2-7,TRBV28,TGTGCCAGCAAAGTGGCGGGTAGTCGCTACGAGCAGTACTTC,CASKVAGSRYEQYF
-,TRBJ1-1,TRBV27,TGTGCCAGCAATCAGGGTGAGGGGACTGAAGCTTTCTTT,CASNQGEGTEAFF